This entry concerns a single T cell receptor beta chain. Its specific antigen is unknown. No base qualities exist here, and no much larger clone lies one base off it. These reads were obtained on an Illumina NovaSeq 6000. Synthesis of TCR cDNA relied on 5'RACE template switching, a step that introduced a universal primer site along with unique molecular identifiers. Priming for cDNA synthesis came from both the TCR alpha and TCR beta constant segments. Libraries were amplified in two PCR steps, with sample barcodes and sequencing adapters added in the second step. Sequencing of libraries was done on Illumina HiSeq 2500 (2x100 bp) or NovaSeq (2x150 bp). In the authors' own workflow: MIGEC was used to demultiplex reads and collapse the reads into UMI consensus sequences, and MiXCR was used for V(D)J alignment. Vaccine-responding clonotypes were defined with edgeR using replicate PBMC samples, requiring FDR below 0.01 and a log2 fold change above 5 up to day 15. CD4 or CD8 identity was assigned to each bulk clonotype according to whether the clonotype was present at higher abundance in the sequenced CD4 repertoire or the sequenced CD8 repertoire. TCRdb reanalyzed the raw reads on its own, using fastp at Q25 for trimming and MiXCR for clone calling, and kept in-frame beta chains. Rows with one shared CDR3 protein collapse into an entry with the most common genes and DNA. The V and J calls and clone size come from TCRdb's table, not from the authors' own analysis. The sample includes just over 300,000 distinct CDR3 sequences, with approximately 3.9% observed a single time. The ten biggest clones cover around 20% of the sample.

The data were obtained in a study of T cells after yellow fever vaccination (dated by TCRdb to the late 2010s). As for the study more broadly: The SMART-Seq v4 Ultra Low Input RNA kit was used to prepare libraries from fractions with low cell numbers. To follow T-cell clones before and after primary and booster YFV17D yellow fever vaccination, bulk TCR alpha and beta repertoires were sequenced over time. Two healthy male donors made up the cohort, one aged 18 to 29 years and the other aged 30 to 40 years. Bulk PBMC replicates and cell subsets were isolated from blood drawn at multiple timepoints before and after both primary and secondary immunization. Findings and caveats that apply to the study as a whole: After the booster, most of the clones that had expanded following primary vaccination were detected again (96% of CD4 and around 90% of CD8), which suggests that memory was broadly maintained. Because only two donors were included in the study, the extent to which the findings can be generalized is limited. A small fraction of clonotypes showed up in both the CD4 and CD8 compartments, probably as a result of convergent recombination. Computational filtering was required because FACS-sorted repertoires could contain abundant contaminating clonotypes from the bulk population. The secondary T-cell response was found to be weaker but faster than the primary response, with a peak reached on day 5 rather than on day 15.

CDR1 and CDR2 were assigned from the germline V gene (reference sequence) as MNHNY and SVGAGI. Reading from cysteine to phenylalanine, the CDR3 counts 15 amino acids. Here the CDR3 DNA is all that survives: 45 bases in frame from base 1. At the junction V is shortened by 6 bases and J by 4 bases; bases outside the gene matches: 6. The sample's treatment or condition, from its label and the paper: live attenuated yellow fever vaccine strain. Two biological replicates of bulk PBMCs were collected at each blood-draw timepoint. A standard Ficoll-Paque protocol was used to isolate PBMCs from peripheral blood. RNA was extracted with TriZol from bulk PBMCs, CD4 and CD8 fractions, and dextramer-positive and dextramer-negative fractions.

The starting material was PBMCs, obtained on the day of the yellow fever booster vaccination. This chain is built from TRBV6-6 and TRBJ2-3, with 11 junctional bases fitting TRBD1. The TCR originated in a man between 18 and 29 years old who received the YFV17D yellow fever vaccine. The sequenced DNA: TGTGCCAGCAGCCACGGGACAGGGGGGCCAGATACGCAGTATTTT. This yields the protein CASSHGTGGPDTQYF.